This is a list of T cell receptor beta chains from one sample in a study of blood T cell repertoires in COVID-19. The protocol was immunoSEQ multiplex PCR, while the TCRdb copy is restricted to in-frame clones and leaves out a portion. The sample yields approximately 190,000 clones, 80% to 85% seen once. What was sequenced was peripheral blood. These receptors came from a human donor in a cohort sampled during active COVID-19. Each CDR3 is given with its conserved first and last residue. Fields, in order: D gene, J gene, V gene, clone size, CDR3 protein, CDR3 DNA. The D gene is left open where the match is weak. Clone size is stated in some rows and not others, as once, few, many or a class when expanded.

d_call: -; j_call: TRBJ2-1; v_call: TRBV20-1; clone_size: -; cdr3_aa: CSASEGRGYNEQFF; cdr3_nt: TGCAGTGCTAGTGAGGGGAGAGGATACAATGAGCAGTTCTTC
d_call: -; j_call: TRBJ1-6; v_call: TRBV21-1; clone_size: -; cdr3_aa: CASSNYGTGPNSPLHF; cdr3_nt: TGTGCCAGCAGCAACTACGGGACAGGCCCTAATTCACCCCTCCACTTT
d_call: TRBD2; j_call: TRBJ2-5; v_call: TRBV27; clone_size: -; cdr3_aa: CASGGGQETQYF; cdr3_nt: TGTGCCAGCGGGGGGGGGCAAGAGACCCAGTACTTC
d_call: TRBD1; j_call: TRBJ2-1; v_call: TRBV27; clone_size: -; cdr3_aa: CASSPGTEVYNEQFF; cdr3_nt: TGTGCCAGCAGTCCCGGGACAGAGGTCTACAATGAGCAGTTCTTC
d_call: -; j_call: TRBJ2-1; v_call: TRBV7-9; clone_size: once; cdr3_aa: CASSLVEGSNEQFF; cdr3_nt: TGTGCCAGCAGCTTAGTGGAGGGTTCAAATGAGCAGTTCTTC
d_call: -; j_call: TRBJ2-3; v_call: TRBV19; clone_size: -; cdr3_aa: CASSIIEGRPQYF; cdr3_nt: TGTGCCAGTAGTATAATTGAGGGCAGGCCGCAGTATTTT
d_call: -; j_call: TRBJ1-5; v_call: TRBV28; clone_size: -; cdr3_aa: CASSSDSYSNQPQHF; cdr3_nt: TGTGCCAGCAGTTCGGACAGTTATAGCAATCAGCCCCAGCATTTT
d_call: -; j_call: TRBJ2-1; v_call: TRBV5-4; clone_size: once; cdr3_aa: CASTLQGQFRLVTYNEQFF; cdr3_nt: TGTGCCAGCACCTTACAAGGACAGTTTAGGTTAGTTACCTACAATGAGCAGTTCTTC
d_call: -; j_call: TRBJ2-7; v_call: TRBV30; clone_size: -; cdr3_aa: CAWSGQLPYEQYF; cdr3_nt: TGTGCCTGGAGTGGACAGTTACCTTACGAGCAGTACTTC
d_call: -; j_call: TRBJ1-1; v_call: TRBV6-5; clone_size: -; cdr3_aa: CASSYQAITEAFF; cdr3_nt: TGTGCCAGCAGTTACCAGGCGATCACTGAAGCTTTCTTT
d_call: TRBD1; j_call: TRBJ2-2; v_call: TRBV19; clone_size: once; cdr3_aa: CATATGSDTGELFF; cdr3_nt: TGTGCCACCGCGACAGGGTCTGACACCGGGGAGCTGTTTTTT
d_call: -; j_call: TRBJ2-3; v_call: TRBV9; clone_size: -; cdr3_aa: CASSVVQGGPDTQYF; cdr3_nt: TGTGCCAGCAGCGTAGTTCAGGGGGGCCCAGATACGCAGTATTTT
d_call: TRBD2; j_call: TRBJ2-3; v_call: TRBV24-1; clone_size: -; cdr3_aa: CATSDLPSGLAEDTQYF; cdr3_nt: TGTGCCACCAGTGATTTACCTAGCGGGCTTGCCGAAGATACGCAGTATTTT
d_call: -; j_call: TRBJ1-1; v_call: TRBV9; clone_size: -; cdr3_aa: CASSVGRNTEAFF; cdr3_nt: TGTGCCAGCAGCGTAGGGAGGAACACTGAAGCTTTCTTT
d_call: -; j_call: TRBJ1-2; v_call: TRBV13; clone_size: -; cdr3_aa: CASSQMNYGYTF; cdr3_nt: TGTGCCAGCAGCCAGATGAACTATGGCTACACCTTC
d_call: -; j_call: TRBJ2-6; v_call: TRBV2; clone_size: once; cdr3_aa: CASSVWGAGANVLTF; cdr3_nt: TGTGCCAGCAGTGTGTGGGGGGCTGGGGCCAACGTCCTGACTTTC
d_call: -; j_call: TRBJ2-3; v_call: TRBV7-6; clone_size: -; cdr3_aa: CASSLDWRSTDTQYF; cdr3_nt: TGTGCCAGCAGCTTAGATTGGAGAAGCACAGATACGCAGTATTTT